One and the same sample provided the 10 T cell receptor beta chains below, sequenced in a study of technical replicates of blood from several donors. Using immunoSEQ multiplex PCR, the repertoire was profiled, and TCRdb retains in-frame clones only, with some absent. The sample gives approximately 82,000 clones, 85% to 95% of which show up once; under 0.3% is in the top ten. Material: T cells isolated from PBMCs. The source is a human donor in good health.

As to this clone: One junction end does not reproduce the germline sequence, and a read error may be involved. The CDR3, as DNA: TGTGCTAGCAGCTTTCGACTTGGGTCGTTCACCGGGGAGCTGTTTTTT. Amino acids: CASSFRLGSFTGELFF. The chain recombines TRBV7-7 with TRBJ2-2; D is ambiguous. The CDR3 is 16 residues long. Germline V gene lookup returns CDR1 SSHAT and CDR2 FNYEAQ (reference sequence).

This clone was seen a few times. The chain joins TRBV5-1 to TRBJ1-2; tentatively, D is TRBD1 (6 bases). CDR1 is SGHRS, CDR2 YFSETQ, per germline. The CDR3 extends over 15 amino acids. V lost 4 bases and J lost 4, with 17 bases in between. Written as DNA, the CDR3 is TGCGCCAGCAGCGAAACAGGGTTGAGGACCTATGGCTACACCTTC. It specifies CASSETGLRTYGYTF.

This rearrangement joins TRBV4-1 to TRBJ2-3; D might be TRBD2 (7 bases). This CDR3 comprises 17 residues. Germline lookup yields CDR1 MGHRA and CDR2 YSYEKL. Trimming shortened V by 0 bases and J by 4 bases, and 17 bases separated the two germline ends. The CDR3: CASSQDRGGGLSDTQYF. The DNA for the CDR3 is TGCGCCAGCAGCCAAGATCGGGGCGGGGGCCTTTCAGATACGCAGTATTTT.

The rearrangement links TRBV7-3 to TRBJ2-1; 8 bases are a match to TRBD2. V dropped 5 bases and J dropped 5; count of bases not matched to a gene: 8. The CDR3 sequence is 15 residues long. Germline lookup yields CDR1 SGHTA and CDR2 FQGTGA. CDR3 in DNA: TGTGCCAGCAGCGCCACGGGACTAGGAAACAATGAGCAGTTCTTC. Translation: CASSATGLGNNEQFF.

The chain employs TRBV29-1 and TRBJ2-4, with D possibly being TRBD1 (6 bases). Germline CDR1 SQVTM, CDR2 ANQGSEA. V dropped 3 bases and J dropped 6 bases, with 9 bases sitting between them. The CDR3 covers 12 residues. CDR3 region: CSVDQGRNIQYF. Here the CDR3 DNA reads TGCAGCGTTGATCAGGGGCGAAACATTCAGTACTTC. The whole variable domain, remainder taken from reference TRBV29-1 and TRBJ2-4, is SAVISQKPSRDICQRGTSLTIQCQVDSQVTMMFWYRQQPGQSLTLIATANQGSEATYESGFVIDKFPISRPNLTFSTLTVSNMSPEDSSIYLCSVDQGRNIQYFGAGTRLSVL.

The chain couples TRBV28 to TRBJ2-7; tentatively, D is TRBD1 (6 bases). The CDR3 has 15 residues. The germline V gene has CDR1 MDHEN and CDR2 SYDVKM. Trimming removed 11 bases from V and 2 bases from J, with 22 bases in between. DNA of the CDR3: TGTGCCGCAAACCCTAGGACAGCCTCACCCTACGAGCAGTACTTC. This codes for CAANPRTASPYEQYF.

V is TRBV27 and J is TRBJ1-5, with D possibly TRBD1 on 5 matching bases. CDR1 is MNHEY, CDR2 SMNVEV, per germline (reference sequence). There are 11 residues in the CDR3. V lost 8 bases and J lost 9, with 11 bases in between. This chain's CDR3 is CASGWGWPQHF. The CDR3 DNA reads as TGTGCCAGCGGTTGGGGCTGGCCCCAGCATTTT.

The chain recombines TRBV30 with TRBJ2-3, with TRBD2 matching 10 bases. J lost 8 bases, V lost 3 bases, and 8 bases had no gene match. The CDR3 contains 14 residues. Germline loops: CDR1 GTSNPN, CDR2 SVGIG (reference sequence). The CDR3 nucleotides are TGTGCCTGGAGAAAAGCGGGGGGGCCGGGTACGCAGTATTTT. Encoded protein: CAWRKAGGPGTQYF. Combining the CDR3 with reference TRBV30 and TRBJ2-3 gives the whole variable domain SQTIHQWPATLVQPVGSPLSLECTVEGTSNPNLYWYRQAAGRGLQLLFYSVGIGQISSEVPQNLSASRPQDRQFILSSKKLLLSDSGFYLCAWRKAGGPGTQYFGPGTRLTVL.

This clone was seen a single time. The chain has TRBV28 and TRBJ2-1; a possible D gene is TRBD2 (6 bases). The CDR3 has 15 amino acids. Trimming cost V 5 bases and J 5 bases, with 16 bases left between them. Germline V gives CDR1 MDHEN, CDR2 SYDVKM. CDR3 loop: CASSHLAARNNEQFF. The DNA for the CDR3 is TGTGCCAGCAGTCACTTAGCGGCTCGTAACAATGAGCAGTTCTTC.

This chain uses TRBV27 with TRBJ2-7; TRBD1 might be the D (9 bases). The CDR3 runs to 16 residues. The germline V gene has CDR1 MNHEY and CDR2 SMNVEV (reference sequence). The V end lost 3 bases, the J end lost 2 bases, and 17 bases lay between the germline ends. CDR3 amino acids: CASSFERGTGTYEQYF. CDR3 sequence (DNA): TGTGCCAGCAGTTTTGAGCGGGGGACAGGGACCTACGAGCAGTACTTC.